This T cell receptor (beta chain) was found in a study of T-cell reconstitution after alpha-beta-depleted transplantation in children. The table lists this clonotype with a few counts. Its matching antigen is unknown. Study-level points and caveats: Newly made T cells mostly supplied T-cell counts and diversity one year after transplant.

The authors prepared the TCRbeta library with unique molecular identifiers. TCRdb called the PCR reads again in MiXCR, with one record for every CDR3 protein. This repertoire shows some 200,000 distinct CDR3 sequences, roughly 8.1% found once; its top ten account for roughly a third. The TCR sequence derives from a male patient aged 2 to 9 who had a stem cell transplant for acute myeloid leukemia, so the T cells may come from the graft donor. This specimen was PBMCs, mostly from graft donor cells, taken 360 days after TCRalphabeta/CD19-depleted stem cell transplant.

CDR3 sequence reads: CASSRLVFENNEQFF. As DNA, the CDR3 is TGTGCCAGCAGCCGACTAGTGTTTGAGAACAATGAGCAGTTCTTC. This chain uses TRBV7-9 with TRBJ2-1; D is perhaps TRBD2 (6 bases). Trimming took off 5 bases at V and 5 bases at J, with 16 bases between the two ends. Germline-derived CDR1 and CDR2 are SEHNR and FQNEAQ (reference sequence). The CDR3 is made up of 15 amino acids. The whole variable domain, remainder taken from reference TRBV7-9 and TRBJ2-1, is DTGVSQNPRHKITKRGQNVTFRCDPISEHNRLYWYRQTLGQGPEFLTYFQNEAQLEKSRLLSDRFSAERPKGSFSTLEIQRTEQGDSAMYLCASSRLVFENNEQFFGPGTRLTVL.